Listed here are 14 T cell receptor beta chains from one sample, sequenced in a study of T cell clonotyping in hematopoietic cell transplantation. Only in-frame clones appear in the TCRdb table, and some are missing; sequencing was by immunoSEQ multiplex PCR. The repertoire holds fewer than 30,000 clones, with 90% to 96% as singletons. Sequencing was performed on peripheral blood mononuclear cells. The source of these receptors is a man aged 45-65 years in good health. Some clones in this sample may be carry-over from other donors' samples.

The chain employs TRBV6-6 and TRBJ1-3; D is unresolved. This CDR3 is built from 14 residues. Germline V lookup: CDR1 MNHNY, CDR2 SVGAGI (reference sequence). V was pared by 6 bases and J by 0 bases, with 9 bases between. CDR3 bases: TGTGCCAGCAGGATTGATAACTCTGGAAACACCATATATTTT. This translates into CASRIDNSGNTIYF.

The V gene is TRBV28, the J gene TRBJ1-5; perhaps TRBD1 as D (6 bases). CDR3 length: 14 residues. The ends were cut back, 3 bases at V and 5 bases at J, with 11 bases in the middle. Germline values: CDR1 MDHEN, CDR2 SYDVKM. CDR3 loop: CASSFRDTHQPQHF. CDR3 nucleotides: TGTGCCAGCAGTTTCCGGGACACGCATCAGCCCCAGCATTTT.

The chain uses TRBV5-6 and TRBJ1-1; D unresolved. Germline V gene lookup returns CDR1 SGHDT and CDR2 YYEEEE. This CDR3 has 13 amino acids. Trimming pared 3 bases from V and 2 bases from J, leaving 8 bases between. This CDR3 is CASSWEGNTEAFF. Written as DNA, the CDR3 is TGTGCCAGCAGCTGGGAGGGAAACACTGAAGCTTTCTTT.

CDR3: CASSERSYSNQPQHF. The CDR3, as DNA: TGTGCCAGCAGTGAACGCAGCTATAGCAATCAGCCCCAGCATTTT. The chain is built from TRBV2 and TRBJ1-5, with unresolved D. The germline V and J ends were trimmed by 2 bases and 0 bases, with 8 bases remaining between them. Germline lookup yields CDR1 SNHLY and CDR2 FYNNEI. This CDR3 spans 15 amino acids. Drawing the rest from reference TRBV2 and TRBJ1-5, the complete variable domain is EPEVTQTPSHQVTQMGQEVILRCVPISNHLYFYWYRQILGQKVEFLVSFYNNEISEKSEIFDDQFSVERPDGSNFTLKIRSTKLEDSAMYFCASSERSYSNQPQHFGDGTRLSIL.

The chain couples TRBV5-6 to TRBJ1-4, with no clear D. The CDR3 contains 14 residues. CDR1 and CDR2 (germline): SGHDT, YYEEEE. Trimming cost V 0 bases and J 8 bases, with 11 bases left between them. CDR3 loop: CASSLVERREKLFF. The CDR3 DNA is TGTGCCAGCAGCTTGGTGGAACGAAGGGAAAAACTGTTTTTT.

CDR3 protein: CASSQVPGTWAQYF. Written as DNA, the CDR3 is TGTGCCAGCAGCCAAGTCCCGGGAACCTGGGCCCAGTACTTC. V gene TRBV14 combines with J gene TRBJ2-5; D is possibly TRBD2 (5 bases). Germline CDR1 and CDR2: SGHDN and FVKESK. V was pared by 1 base and J by 9 bases, with 15 bases between. This CDR3 region has 14 residues.

The chain joins TRBV21-1 to TRBJ1-1. TRBV21-1 is a listed pseudogene. The CDR3 runs to 16 residues. The chain's CDR3 is CASSKDRARPNTEAFF. The CDR3 DNA reads TGTGCCAGCAGCAAAGATAGGGCCAGGCCGAACACTGAAGCTTTCTTT.

This rearrangement joins TRBV27 to TRBJ2-7, with TRBD1 as a possible D gene (6 bases). The ends were cut back, 5 bases at V and 5 bases at J, with 22 bases in the middle. Germline V gene data show CDR1 as MNHEY and CDR2 as SMNVEV (reference sequence). The CDR3 is made up of 16 amino acids. The CDR3 region is CASSPHSTGSVHEQYF. The CDR3 nucleotides read TGTGCCAGCAGTCCCCATTCCACAGGGAGTGTCCACGAGCAGTACTTC.

This rearrangement joins TRBV6-6 to TRBJ1-5, with TRBD1 matching over 9 bases. The V segment lost 7 bases and the J segment 1 base; nucleotides outside the gene matches: 5. This CDR3 contains 15 residues. Germline V gene sequence: CDR1 MNHNY, CDR2 SVGAGI (reference sequence). CDR3 region: CASILGTGSNQPQHF. As DNA, the CDR3 is TGTGCCAGCATCTTAGGGACAGGGAGCAATCAGCCCCAGCATTTT.

V gene TRBV9 combines with J gene TRBJ1-5; D ambiguous. The length of the CDR3 is 14 residues. Germline V lookup: CDR1 SGDLS, CDR2 YYNGEE. The V end lost 0 bases, the J end lost 6 bases, and 10 bases lay between the germline ends. The CDR3 region is CASSVDGGVQPQHF. In nucleotides, the CDR3 is TGTGCCAGCAGCGTAGACGGCGGGGTTCAGCCCCAGCATTTT. Based on the CDR3 plus reference TRBV9 and TRBJ1-5, the full variable domain is DSGVTQTPKHLITATGQRVTLRCSPRSGDLSVYWYQQSLDQGLQFLIQYYNGEERAKGNILERFSAQQFPDLHSELNLSSLELGDSALYFCASSVDGGVQPQHFGDGTRLSIL.

The V and J genes are TRBV9 and TRBJ1-1; 8 bases fit TRBD1. V shed 8 bases and J 2 bases; nucleotides not matched to a gene: 8. Germline values: CDR1 SGDLS, CDR2 YYNGEE. CDR3 length: 14 amino acids. In DNA, the CDR3 is TGTGCCAGTAGCAAGGACAGGGCAAACACTGAAGCTTTCTTT. This codes for CASSKDRANTEAFF.

This clone was observed once. This sequence joins TRBV30 and TRBJ1-2, with 10 positions matching TRBD1. J gave up 3 bases and V 8 bases, and 6 bases lay outside the gene matches. Germline CDR1 reads GTSNPN; CDR2 reads SVGIG (reference sequence). The CDR3 covers 13 residues. The CDR3 DNA follows: TGTGCCCAGTGGACAGGGGGAGACTATGGCTACACCTTC. Its translation is CAQWTGGDYGYTF.

The chain combines TRBV5-6 with TRBJ1-1, with 7 bases fitting TRBD1. This CDR3 has 16 residues. V was pared by 3 bases and J by 4 bases, with 12 bases of the junction left unmatched. Per germline, CDR1 SGHDT and CDR2 YYEEEE. This chain's CDR3 is CASSSRQGGWGTEAFF. DNA of the CDR3: TGTGCCAGCAGCTCAAGACAGGGTGGATGGGGCACTGAAGCTTTCTTT.

This chain links TRBV6-5 with TRBJ1-5, with D perhaps matching TRBD1 (5 bases). V dropped 6 bases and J dropped 4 bases, with 16 bases sitting between them. The V gene's germline CDR1 is MNHEY and CDR2 SVGAGI. The CDR3 has 15 amino acids. CDR3 loop: CASSKDRKQNQPQHF. The CDR3 DNA reads TGTGCCAGCAGCAAAGACAGAAAGCAAAATCAGCCCCAGCATTTT.